Sequencing of this T cell receptor beta chain was carried out in a study of T cells in Graves' hyperthyroidism and ophthalmopathy. The wider study: Upon initial diagnosis and before any treatment, peripheral blood was collected.

Stable Graves' hyperthyroidism denoted no ophthalmopathy progression over 18 months. Authors of the study amplified TCR beta CDR3 regions from RNA transcripts. First-round RT-PCR of the TCR CDR3 relied on the HTBI primer set. TCRdb reanalysed the multiplex PCR reads using MiXCR and keeps one entry per CDR3 protein. The sample has about 740,000 distinct CDR3 sequences; approximately 14% are singletons. The CDR3 sequence is 14 residues long. From germline, CDR1 is LNHDA and CDR2 SQIVND (reference sequence). V was pared by 6 bases and J by 7 bases, with 12 bases of the junction left unmatched. The origin of this receptor is a woman aged 18-29 years with Graves' hyperthyroidism. Sequenced input: blood. The rearrangement uses TRBV19 and TRBJ2-7, with 7 bases identical to TRBD2. CDR3 sequence (DNA): TGTGCCAGTAGCCATTACCGGGGGGTACGAGAGCAGTACTTC. Its protein is CASSHYRGVREQYF.